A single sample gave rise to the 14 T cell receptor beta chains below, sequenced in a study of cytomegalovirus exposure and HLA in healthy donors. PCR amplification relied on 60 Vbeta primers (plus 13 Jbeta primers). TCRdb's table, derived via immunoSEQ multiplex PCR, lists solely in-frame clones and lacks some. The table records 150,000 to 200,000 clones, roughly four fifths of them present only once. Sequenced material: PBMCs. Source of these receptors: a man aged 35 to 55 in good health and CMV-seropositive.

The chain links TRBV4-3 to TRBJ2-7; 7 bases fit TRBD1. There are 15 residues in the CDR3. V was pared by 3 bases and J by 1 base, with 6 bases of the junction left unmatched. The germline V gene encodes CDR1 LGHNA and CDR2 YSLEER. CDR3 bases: TGCGCCAGCAGCCAGCGACAGGGAACTTCCTACGAGCAGTACTTC. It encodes CASSQRQGTSYEQYF.

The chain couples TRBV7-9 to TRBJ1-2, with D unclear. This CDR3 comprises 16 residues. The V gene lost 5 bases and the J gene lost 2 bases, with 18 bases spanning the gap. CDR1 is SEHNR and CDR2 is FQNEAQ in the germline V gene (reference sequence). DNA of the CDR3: TGTGCCAGCAGCCCAAAAGGAGTGGAGGGAAACTATGGCTACACCTTC. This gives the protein CASSPKGVEGNYGYTF.

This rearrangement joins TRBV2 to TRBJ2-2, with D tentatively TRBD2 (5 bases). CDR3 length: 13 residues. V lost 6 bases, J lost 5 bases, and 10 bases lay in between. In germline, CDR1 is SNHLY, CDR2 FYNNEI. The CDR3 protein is CASREDWTGELFF. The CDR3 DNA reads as TGTGCCAGCAGGGAGGATTGGACCGGGGAGCTGTTTTTT.

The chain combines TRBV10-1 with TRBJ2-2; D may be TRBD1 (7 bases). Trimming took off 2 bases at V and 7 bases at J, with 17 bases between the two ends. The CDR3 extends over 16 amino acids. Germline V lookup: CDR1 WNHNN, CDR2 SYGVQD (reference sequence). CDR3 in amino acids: CASSEQGGARGGELFF. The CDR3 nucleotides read TGCGCCAGCAGTGAGCAGGGGGGCGCTAGAGGCGGGGAGCTGTTTTTT.

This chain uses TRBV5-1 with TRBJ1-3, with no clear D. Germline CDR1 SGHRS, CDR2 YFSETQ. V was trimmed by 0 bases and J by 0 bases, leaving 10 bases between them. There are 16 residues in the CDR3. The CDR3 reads CASSLGGGTSGNTIYF. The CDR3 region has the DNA TGCGCCAGCAGCTTGGGTGGCGGAACCTCTGGAAACACCATATATTTT.

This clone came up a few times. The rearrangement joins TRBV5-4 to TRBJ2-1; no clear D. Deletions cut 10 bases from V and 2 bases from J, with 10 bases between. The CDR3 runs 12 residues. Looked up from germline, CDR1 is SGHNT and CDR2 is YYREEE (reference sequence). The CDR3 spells CAVIRAYNEQFF. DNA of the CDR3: TGTGCCGTAATAAGAGCCTACAATGAGCAGTTCTTC.

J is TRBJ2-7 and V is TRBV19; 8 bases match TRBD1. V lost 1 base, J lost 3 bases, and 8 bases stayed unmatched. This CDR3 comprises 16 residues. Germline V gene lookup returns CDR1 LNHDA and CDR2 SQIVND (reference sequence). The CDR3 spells CASSIGPRGQIYEQYF. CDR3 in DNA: TGTGCCAGTAGTATAGGTCCCAGGGGGCAAATCTACGAGCAGTACTTC. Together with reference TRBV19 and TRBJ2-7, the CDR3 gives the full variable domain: DGGITQSPKYLFRKEGQNVTLSCEQNLNHDAMYWYRQDPGQGLRLIYYSQIVNDFQKGDIAEGYSVSREKKESFPLTVTSAQKNPTAFYLCASSIGPRGQIYEQYFGPGTRLTVT.

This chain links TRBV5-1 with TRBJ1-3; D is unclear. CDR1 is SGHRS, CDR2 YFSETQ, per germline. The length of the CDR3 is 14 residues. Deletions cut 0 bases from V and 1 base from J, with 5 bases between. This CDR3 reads CASSLALSGNTIYF. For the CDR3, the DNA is TGCGCCAGCAGCTTGGCCCTATCTGGAAACACCATATATTTT.

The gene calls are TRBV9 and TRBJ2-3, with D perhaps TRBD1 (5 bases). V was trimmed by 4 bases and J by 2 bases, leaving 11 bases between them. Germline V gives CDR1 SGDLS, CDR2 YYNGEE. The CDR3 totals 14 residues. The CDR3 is CASSPRRDTDTQYF. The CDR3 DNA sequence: TGTGCCAGCAGCCCCCGCAGGGACACAGATACGCAGTATTTT.

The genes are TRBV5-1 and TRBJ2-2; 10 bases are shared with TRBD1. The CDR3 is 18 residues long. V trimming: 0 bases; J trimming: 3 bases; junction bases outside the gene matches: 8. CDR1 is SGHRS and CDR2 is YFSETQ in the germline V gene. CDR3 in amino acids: CASSLVDRGASYTGELFF. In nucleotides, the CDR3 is TGCGCCAGCAGCTTGGTGGACAGGGGGGCGTCGTACACCGGGGAGCTGTTTTTT.

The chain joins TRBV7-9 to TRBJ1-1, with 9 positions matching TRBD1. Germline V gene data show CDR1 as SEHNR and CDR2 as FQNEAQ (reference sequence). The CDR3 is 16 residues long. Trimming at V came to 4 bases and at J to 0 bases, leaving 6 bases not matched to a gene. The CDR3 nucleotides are TGTGCCAGCAGCTCCACCAGGACAGGGGTGAACACTGAAGCTTTCTTT. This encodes CASSSTRTGVNTEAFF.

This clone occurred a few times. Here the CDR3 DNA reads TGTGCCAGCAGCCAGGGTAATGAGCAGTTCTTC. Protein product: CASSQGNEQFF. This chain links TRBV7-9 with TRBJ2-1; maybe TRBD1 (5 bases). Trimming took 5 bases from V and 7 from J, leaving 6 bases between them. In germline, CDR1 is SEHNR, CDR2 FQNEAQ (reference sequence). The CDR3 totals 11 residues.

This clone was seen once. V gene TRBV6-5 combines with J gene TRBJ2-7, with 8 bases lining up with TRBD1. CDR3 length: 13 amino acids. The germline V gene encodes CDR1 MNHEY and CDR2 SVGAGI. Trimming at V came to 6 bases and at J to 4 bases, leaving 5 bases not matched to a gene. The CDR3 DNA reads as TGTGCCAGCAGCAGGGGGCTAGGGTACGAGCAGTACTTC. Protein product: CASSRGLGYEQYF.

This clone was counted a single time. The CDR3: CASSPRGSGTDTQYF. The CDR3 DNA is TGTGCCAGCAGTCCTCGAGGTAGCGGCACAGATACGCAGTATTTT. This chain joins TRBV27 and TRBJ2-3; tentatively, D is TRBD2 (5 bases). Germline loops: CDR1 MNHEY, CDR2 SMNVEV (reference sequence). The CDR3 spans 15 residues. Between the trimmed V and J ends, which lost 5 bases and 1 base, there was a span of 13 bases.